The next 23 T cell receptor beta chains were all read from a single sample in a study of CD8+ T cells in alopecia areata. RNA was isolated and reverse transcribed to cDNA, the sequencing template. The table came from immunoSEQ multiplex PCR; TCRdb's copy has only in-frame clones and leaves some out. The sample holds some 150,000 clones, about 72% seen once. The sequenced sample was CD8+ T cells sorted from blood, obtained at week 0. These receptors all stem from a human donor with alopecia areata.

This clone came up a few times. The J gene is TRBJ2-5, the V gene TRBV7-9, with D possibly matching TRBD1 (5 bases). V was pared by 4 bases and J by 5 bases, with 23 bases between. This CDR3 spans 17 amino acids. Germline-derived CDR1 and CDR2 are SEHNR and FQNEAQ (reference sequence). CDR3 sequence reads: CASSSPAQGSHEETQYF. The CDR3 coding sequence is TGTGCCAGCAGCTCCCCCGCCCAGGGTTCCCACGAGGAGACCCAGTACTTC.

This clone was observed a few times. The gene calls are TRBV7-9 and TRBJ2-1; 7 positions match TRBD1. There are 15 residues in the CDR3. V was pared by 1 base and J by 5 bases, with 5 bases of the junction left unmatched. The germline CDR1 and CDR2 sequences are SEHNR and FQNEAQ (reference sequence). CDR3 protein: CASSLGGTVHNEQFF. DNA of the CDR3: TGTGCCAGCAGCTTAGGAGGGACAGTTCACAATGAGCAGTTCTTC.

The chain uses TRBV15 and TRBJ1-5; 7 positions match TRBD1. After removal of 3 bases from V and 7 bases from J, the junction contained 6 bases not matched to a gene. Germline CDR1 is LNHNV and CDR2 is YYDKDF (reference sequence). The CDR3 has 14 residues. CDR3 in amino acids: CATSSWDSRQPQHF. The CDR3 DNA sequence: TGTGCCACCAGCAGCTGGGACAGCAGGCAGCCCCAGCATTTT.

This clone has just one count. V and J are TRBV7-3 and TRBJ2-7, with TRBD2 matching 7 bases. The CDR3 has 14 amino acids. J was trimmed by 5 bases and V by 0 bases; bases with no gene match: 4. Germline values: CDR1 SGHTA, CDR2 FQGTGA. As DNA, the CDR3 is TGTGCCAGCAGCTTAACGGCTAGCGGTAACGAGCAGTACTTC. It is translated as CASSLTASGNEQYF.

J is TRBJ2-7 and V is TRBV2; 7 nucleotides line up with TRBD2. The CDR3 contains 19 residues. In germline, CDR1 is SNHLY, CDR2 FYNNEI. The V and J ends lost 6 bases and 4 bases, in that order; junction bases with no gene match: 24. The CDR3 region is CASSPRLAARGSPSYEQYF. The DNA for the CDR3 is TGTGCCAGCAGCCCCCGGCTAGCGGCGCGGGGTTCCCCGTCGTACGAGCAGTACTTC.

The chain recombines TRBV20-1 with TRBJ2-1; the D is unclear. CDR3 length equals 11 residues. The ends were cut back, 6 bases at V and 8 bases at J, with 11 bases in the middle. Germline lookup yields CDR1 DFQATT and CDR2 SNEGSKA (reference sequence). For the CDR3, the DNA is TGCAGTGCCACTTTAGACTATGAGCAGTTCTTC. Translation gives CSATLDYEQFF.

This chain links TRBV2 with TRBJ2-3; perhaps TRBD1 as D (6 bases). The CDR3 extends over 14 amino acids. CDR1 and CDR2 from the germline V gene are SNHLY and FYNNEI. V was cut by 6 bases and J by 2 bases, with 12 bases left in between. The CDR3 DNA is TGTGCCAGCAGGGACAGTTTTCTCACAGATACGCAGTATTTT. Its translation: CASRDSFLTDTQYF.

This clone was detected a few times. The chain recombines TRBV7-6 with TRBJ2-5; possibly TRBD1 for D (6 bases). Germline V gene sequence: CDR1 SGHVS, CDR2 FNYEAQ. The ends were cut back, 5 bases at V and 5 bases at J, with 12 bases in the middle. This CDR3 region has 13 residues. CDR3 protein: CASSHGTSETQYF. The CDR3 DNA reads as TGTGCCAGCAGCCACGGGACATCGGAGACCCAGTACTTC.

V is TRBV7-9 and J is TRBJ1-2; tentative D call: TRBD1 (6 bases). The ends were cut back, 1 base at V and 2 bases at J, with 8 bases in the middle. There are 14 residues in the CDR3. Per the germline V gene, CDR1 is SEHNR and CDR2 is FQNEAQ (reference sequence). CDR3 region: CASSLGTVNYGYTF. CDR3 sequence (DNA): TGTGCCAGCAGCTTAGGGACAGTAAACTATGGCTACACCTTC.

The chain's CDR3 is CASSPGNTDTQYF. CDR3 sequence (DNA): TGTGCCAGCAGCCCCGGGAACACAGATACGCAGTATTTT. J is TRBJ2-3 and V is TRBV7-9; D possibly corresponds to TRBD2 (5 bases). Trimming took 5 bases from V and 2 from J, leaving 8 bases between them. In germline, CDR1 is SEHNR, CDR2 FQNEAQ (reference sequence). CDR3 length: 13 amino acids.

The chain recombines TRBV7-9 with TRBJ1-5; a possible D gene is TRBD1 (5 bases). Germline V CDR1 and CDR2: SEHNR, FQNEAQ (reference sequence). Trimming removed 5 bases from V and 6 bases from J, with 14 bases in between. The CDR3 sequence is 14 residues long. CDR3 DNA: TGTGCCAGCAGCCCCGGGACGGATTTTCAGCCCCAGCATTTT. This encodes CASSPGTDFQPQHF.

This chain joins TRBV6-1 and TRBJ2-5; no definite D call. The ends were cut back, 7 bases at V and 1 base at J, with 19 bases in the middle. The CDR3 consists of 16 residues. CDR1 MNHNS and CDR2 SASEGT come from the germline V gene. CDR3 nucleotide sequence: TGTGCCAGCACTGATGTAACAGAAAAACCCCAAGAGACCCAGTACTTC. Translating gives CASTDVTEKPQETQYF.

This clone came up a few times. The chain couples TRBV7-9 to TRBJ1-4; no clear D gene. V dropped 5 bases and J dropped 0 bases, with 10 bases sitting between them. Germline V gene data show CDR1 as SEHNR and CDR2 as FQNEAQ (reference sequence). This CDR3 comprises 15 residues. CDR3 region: CASSRENPTNEKLFF. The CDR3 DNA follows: TGTGCCAGCAGCCGAGAGAACCCAACTAATGAAAAACTGTTTTTT.

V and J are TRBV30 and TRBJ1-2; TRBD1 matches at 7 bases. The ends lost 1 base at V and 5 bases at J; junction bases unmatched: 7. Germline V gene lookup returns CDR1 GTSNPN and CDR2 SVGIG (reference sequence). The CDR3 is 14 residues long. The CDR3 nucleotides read TGTGCCTGGAGTGAGTCCGGGACAGTTTATGGCTACACCTTC. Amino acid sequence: CAWSESGTVYGYTF.

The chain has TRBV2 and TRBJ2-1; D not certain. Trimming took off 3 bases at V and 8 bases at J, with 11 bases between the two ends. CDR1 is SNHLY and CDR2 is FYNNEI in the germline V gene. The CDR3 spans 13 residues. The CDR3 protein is CASSEGPGDEQFF. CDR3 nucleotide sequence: TGTGCCAGCAGTGAGGGCCCGGGCGATGAGCAGTTCTTC.

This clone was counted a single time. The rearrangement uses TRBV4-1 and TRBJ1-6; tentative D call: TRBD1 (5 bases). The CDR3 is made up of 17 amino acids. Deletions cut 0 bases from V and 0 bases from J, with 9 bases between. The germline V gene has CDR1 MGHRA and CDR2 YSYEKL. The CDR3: CASSQDGTSSYNSPLHF. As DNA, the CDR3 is TGCGCCAGCAGCCAAGATGGGACCAGCTCCTATAATTCACCCCTCCACTTT.

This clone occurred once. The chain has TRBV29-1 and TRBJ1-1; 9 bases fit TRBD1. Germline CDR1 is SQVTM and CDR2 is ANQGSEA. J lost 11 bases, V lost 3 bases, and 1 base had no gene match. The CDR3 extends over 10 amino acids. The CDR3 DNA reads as TGCAGCGTTGACGGGACAGGGGCTTTCTTT. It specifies CSVDGTGAFF. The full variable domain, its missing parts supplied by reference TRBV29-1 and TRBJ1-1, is SAVISQKPSRDICQRGTSLTIQCQVDSQVTMMFWYRQQPGQSLTLIATANQGSEATYESGFVIDKFPISRPNLTFSTLTVSNMSPEDSSIYLCSVDGTGAFFGQGTRLTVV.

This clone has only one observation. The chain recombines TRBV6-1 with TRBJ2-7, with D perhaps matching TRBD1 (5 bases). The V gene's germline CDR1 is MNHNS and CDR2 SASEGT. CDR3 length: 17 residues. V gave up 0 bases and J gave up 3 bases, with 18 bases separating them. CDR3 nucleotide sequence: TGTGCCAGCAGTGAAGCTGTTGTAGGCAGGGCTTACTACGAGCAGTACTTC. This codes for CASSEAVVGRAYYEQYF.

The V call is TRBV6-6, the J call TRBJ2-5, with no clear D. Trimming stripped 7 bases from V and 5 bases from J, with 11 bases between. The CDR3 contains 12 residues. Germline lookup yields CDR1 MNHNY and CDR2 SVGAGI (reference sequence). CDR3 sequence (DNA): TGTGCCAGCACCCCTCTAGGGGAGACCCAGTACTTC. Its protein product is CASTPLGETQYF.

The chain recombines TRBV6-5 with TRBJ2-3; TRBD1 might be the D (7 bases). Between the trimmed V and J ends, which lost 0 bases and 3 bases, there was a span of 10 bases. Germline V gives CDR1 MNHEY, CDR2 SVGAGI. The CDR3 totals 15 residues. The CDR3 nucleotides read TGTGCCAGCAGTTACTCGACAGGGAGGACAGATACGCAGTATTTT. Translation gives CASSYSTGRTDTQYF.

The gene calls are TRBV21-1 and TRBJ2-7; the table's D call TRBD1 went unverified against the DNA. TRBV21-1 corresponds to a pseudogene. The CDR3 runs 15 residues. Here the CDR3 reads CASSDSQGEEYEQYF. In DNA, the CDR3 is TGTGCCAGCAGCGACTCACAGGGGGAAGAATACGAGCAGTACTTC.

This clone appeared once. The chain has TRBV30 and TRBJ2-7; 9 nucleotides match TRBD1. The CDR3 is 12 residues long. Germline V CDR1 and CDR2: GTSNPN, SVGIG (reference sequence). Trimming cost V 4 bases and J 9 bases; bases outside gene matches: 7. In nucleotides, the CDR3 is TGTGCCTGGAAGGGGGACAGGGCGGTGCAGTACTTC. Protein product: CAWKGDRAVQYF.

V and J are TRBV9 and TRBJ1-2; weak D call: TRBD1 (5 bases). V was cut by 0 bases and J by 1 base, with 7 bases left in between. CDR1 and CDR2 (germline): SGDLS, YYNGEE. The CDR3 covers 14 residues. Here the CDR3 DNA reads TGTGCCAGCAGCGTAGGGGGCGGTAACTATGGCTACACCTTC. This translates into CASSVGGGNYGYTF.